The 5 T cell receptor beta chains below were found in one sample sequenced in a study of blood T cell repertoires in COVID-19. The assay was immunoSEQ multiplex PCR, and TCRdb's table has in-frame clones only and misses some. The sample includes about 170,000 clones, around three quarters seen only once; the top ten take around a fifth. The sequenced sample consisted of PBMCs or T cells enriched from blood (not recorded which). The receptors derive from a woman in her sixties or seventies in a cohort exposed to, infected with or recovered from COVID-19 (not recorded which).

The chain is built from TRBV5-4 and TRBJ2-7; 7 bases agree with TRBD1. Germline CDR1 is SGHNT and CDR2 is YYREEE (reference sequence). V gave up 0 bases and J gave up 0 bases; unmatched junction bases: 6. The CDR3 runs to 16 residues. CDR3: CASSLARTGSSYEQYF. The CDR3 coding sequence is TGTGCCAGCAGCTTGGCCCGGACAGGATCCTCCTACGAGCAGTACTTC.

This chain joins TRBV29-1 and TRBJ1-5; perhaps TRBD1 as D (5 bases). Trimming shortened V by 7 bases and J by 5 bases, and 18 bases separated the two germline ends. The CDR3 has 14 residues. Per the germline V gene, CDR1 is SQVTM and CDR2 is ANQGSEA. The CDR3 loop is CSGGDGTGDQPQHF. CDR3 nucleotide sequence: TGCAGCGGTGGAGATGGGACGGGGGATCAGCCCCAGCATTTT.

The genes are TRBV9 and TRBJ1-2; D unresolved. CDR1 and CDR2 (germline): SGDLS, YYNGEE. Trimming shortened V by 4 bases and J by 0 bases, and 13 bases separated the two germline ends. The CDR3 loop spans 15 amino acids. The CDR3 bases are TGTGCCAGCAGCCCACAGCCCTCTTCTAACTATGGCTACACCTTC. Its protein product is CASSPQPSSNYGYTF.

The genes are TRBV7-9 and TRBJ2-1; D gene ambiguous. V was pared by 0 bases and J by 8 bases, with 11 bases between. Looked up from germline, CDR1 is SEHNR and CDR2 is FQNEAQ (reference sequence). The CDR3 runs 14 residues. The CDR3 sequence is CASSLAHLLDEQFF. CDR3 DNA sequence: TGTGCCAGCAGCTTAGCCCACTTGCTGGATGAGCAGTTCTTC.

This clone was seen more than once but under ten times. The gene calls are TRBV7-9 and TRBJ2-3; possibly TRBD2 for D (5 bases). Germline lookup yields CDR1 SEHNR and CDR2 FQNEAQ (reference sequence). The V end lost 5 bases, the J end lost 4 bases, and 13 bases lay between the germline ends. The CDR3 covers 14 residues. CDR3 sequence (DNA): TGTGCCAGCAGCCTGCTGGGAGTGGCAGATACGCAGTATTTT. This sequence encodes CASSLLGVADTQYF. Full variable domain (remainder filled in from reference TRBV7-9 and TRBJ2-3): DTGVSQNPRHKITKRGQNVTFRCDPISEHNRLYWYRQTLGQGPEFLTYFQNEAQLEKSRLLSDRFSAERPKGSFSTLEIQRTEQGDSAMYLCASSLLGVADTQYFGPGTRLTVL.